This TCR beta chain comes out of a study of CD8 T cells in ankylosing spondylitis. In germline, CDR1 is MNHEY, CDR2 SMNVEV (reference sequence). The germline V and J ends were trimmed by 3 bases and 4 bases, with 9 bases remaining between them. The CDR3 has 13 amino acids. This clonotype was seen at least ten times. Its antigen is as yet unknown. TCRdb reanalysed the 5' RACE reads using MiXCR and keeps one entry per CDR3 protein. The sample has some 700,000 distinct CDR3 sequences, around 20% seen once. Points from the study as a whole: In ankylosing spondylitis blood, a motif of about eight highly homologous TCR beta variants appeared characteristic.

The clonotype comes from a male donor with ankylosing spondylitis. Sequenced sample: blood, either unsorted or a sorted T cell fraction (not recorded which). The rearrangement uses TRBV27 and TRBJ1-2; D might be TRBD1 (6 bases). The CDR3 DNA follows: TGTGCCAGCAGTTTCCAGGGGAGCTATGGCTACACCTTC. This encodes CASSFQGSYGYTF.